This T cell receptor beta chain came from a study of cytomegalovirus exposure and HLA in healthy donors (dated by TCRdb to 2017 to 2019). Concerning the study at large: In an earlier analysis of 587 of the donors, approximately 260 Gb of sequence data and 90 million to 130 million unique TCR beta sequences from 180 million or so T cells were reported. A later analysis re-analyzed previously published TCR beta repertoires from roughly 690 donors and added high-resolution HLA genotyping to study TCR occurrence patterns. To decide whether each TCR beta V gene segment behaved as functional or pseudogenic, an earlier analysis of approximately 600 of the donors relied on high-throughput TCR beta sequencing. Besides the first cohort of under 700 subjects, a separate validation cohort made up of roughly 130 different subjects was used. Class I and class II HLA loci were covered by the typing at four-digit resolution. The aim of the study was to test whether cataloging public T cell receptors could identify signatures of past pathogen exposure. An early release that covered 500 to 800 HLA-typed donors contained about 300 gigabases of sequencing data and 75 million to 100 million unique TCR sequences. All discovery cohort repertoires had been generated on a single sequencing platform. Four to six DR-DQ haplotypes were handled as single units for association and clustering, since linkage in the cohort was strong. Among roughly 400 genotyped donors of the cohort, an average of around 250,000 unique TCR beta nucleotide sequences was sequenced per donor, of which about 19% were non-productive. The later analysis used no new phenotypic data to find candidate immune exposures, relying instead on TCR beta sequences and their occurrence across donors. To predict cytomegalovirus infection status, the study combined high-throughput TCR immunosequencing, statistical association of individual TCRs with disease status, and machine learning. Donor age, sex, ethnicity and CMV serostatus were collected together with the repertoire data. The T cell repertoires of around 730 subjects were profiled by immunosequencing and related to cytomegalovirus serostatus. Of the approximately 400 genotyped donors, 75% to 85% were placed in the genetic ancestry cluster associated with self-reported Caucasian donors. Genome-wide SNP genotypes for about three fifths of the roughly 670 donors were used in a later genetic analysis, which treated that subset as a discovery cohort. Typing coverage differed by locus: A, B, C, DRB1 and DQB1 were typed in roughly 629-630 donors, DQA1 in roughly 500, DPA1 in approximately 610, and DPB1 in just under 490.

The full study reports these points: Several of the top co-occurrence clusters appeared to be linked to parvovirus B19, influenza, CMV and Epstein-Barr virus, according to a later analysis. HLA typing was unavailable for some donors at each locus, so association tests used only the typed subset. Because counts were too low, seventeen rarely observed V segments, including chromosome 9 orphons, were excluded from the earlier analysis of about 500 of the donors. A further reported finding was that TCR beta sequences accurately predicted the HLA-A and HLA-B alleles for most subjects in the first cohort. A later genetic analysis reported fewer N-insertions in productive TCRs among donors in an Asian-associated ancestry cluster than the roughly 700-donor mean. Compared with equally common non-associated chains, HLA-associated TCR beta chains in a later analysis were more clonally expanded and had lower generation probabilities. Correlated functional status among segregating V segments might be attributable to linkage disequilibrium, but an unknown experimental factor could not be ruled out. CMV serostatus was the only immune exposure information available for the cohort. V-gene and J-gene trimming of TCR beta chains was associated with a missense DCLRE1C variant in a later genetic analysis, and the association was replicated in an independent cohort. The sequencing pipeline was judged likely to have produced a cluster of highly shared sequence variants as a technical artifact. When HLA alleles, especially DR and DQ, strongly co-occurred, attributing TCR associations to individual alleles was difficult. In a later analysis, the rate of TCR association differed among HLA loci, with DRB1 alleles having the most associated TCRs and HLA-C alleles having the fewest. Broadly in line with IMGT annotations, most TCR beta V segments showed up in productive rearrangements about 87% or about 30% of the time in an earlier analysis of under 700 of the donors. Three of the identified cytomegalovirus-associated TCR beta chains were confirmed in vitro to be specific for cytomegalovirus antigens. In both the original and validation cohorts, the classifier was reported to diagnose cytomegalovirus status with high specificity and sensitivity. In a later analysis, most CMV-associated TCR beta chains were found to appear HLA-restricted, with HLA associations seemingly driven largely by CMV exposure. Across donors, most TCR sequences were observed very rarely, whereas some public TCRs were present in many individuals. Specific HLA alleles were associated with about 17,000 TCR beta sequences at a false discovery rate of 0.05 in a later analysis. In the study, approximately 160 TCR beta chains were listed as associated with cytomegalovirus. It was suggested by the authors that the approach could potentially be generalized to other disease states and immunological phenotypes. This cohort had only TCR beta chains sequenced, and the lack of alpha or paired-chain data limited which features could be detected. Roughly uniform sequencing depth across donors was assumed in presence/absence analyses, although this assumption may not hold. The 87-base-pair reads could not distinguish some IMGT-functional V segments, including TRBV6-2 and TRBV6-3, so those segments were excluded.

In total, more than 500 healthy bone marrow donors made up the cohort. At the time of sampling, all cohort members were nominally healthy, though unrecorded immune exposures were likely present. The donor was CMV seropositive and was included in the group of some 290 seropositive cohort members. Every donor gave a peripheral blood sample, and the peripheral blood mononuclear cells from that sample were used for TCR beta sequencing. Genomic DNA was extracted from the blood cell samples with the Qiagen DNeasy Blood Extraction Kit. From the cysteine through the phenylalanine, the CDR3 covers 16 amino acids. Only the CDR3 DNA is retained, 48 bases long and in frame from the first base. V sheds 4 bases and J sheds 4 bases, leaving 14 bases between their ends. According to the germline V gene, CDR1 reads SGHAT and CDR2 reads FQNNGV. Receptor libraries were prepared by the immunoSEQ multiplex PCR assay. For the multiplex PCR, a mixture combining 60 forward primers for TCR Vbeta segments and 13 reverse primers for TCR Jbeta segments was used. The CDR3 region of rearranged TCR beta genes was amplified from genomic DNA by a multiplex PCR assay. On the Illumina HiSeq System, the amplified TCR beta libraries were sequenced as 87-base-pair reads. The source study handled its data this way. In a later analysis, tens of millions of unique TCR beta chains were counted across the 650 to 750 repertoires, and approximately 9.9 million of these chains were shared by at least two donors. A nearest-neighbor algorithm error-corrected the raw reads and collapsed the reads into unique sequences, merging closely related sequences to remove PCR and sequencing errors. CDR3 sequences were aligned to IMGT reference sequences to assign V, D and J gene segments. Each retained sequence needed at least a six-nucleotide match to both a V gene segment and a J gene segment. Rearrangements were classified as productive when the CDR3 lacked stop codons and remained in frame with V and J, and all other rearrangements were classified as non-productive. Following IMGT convention, CDR3 was defined as the stretch from the second conserved V-encoded cysteine up to the conserved J-encoded phenylalanine. Sequences without an unambiguous match to a single V gene segment were excluded from the earlier analysis of over 500 of the donors. An earlier analysis of fewer than 750 of the donors called V segments functional above 56.7% productive rearrangements and segregating when the between-donor standard deviation exceeded 5%. A statistical classification framework was developed to diagnose cytomegalovirus status using the catalog of TCR beta chain sequences. A later analysis assigned V and J genes by comparing TCR nucleotide sequences with IMGT/GENE-DB human TR gene sequences. A later analysis assigned CDR3 sequences and most-parsimonious VDJ recombination scenarios with the TCRdist pipeline. A later analysis defined each TCR beta chain by its CDR3 amino acid sequence plus V-gene family, and excluded reads lacking a unique V-gene family. To address suspected cross-contamination and a sequencing artifact, a later analysis removed roughly 640 highly shared, low-generation-probability nucleotide sequences. For each public chain, a later analysis derived a clonal expansion index from normalized ranks of inferred template counts within each repertoire. A later analysis computed generation probabilities with a VDJ recombination model fitted to out-of-frame rearrangements, and checked the results against IGoR. Hypergeometric tests were used in a later analysis to score TCR-TCR, TCR-HLA and TCR-CMV co-occurrence, with a repertoire-size bias correction applied to the TCR pairs. A later analysis estimated false discovery rates by permuting HLA or CMV assignments 20 times. In a later analysis, co-occurring TCRs were grouped with DBSCAN, and TCRdist sequence similarity was added when clustering was performed within HLA-allele-positive subsets. Co-occurrence clustering excluded repertoires with fewer than 30,000 or more than 120,000 public chains, plus five with anomalous nucleotide sharing. The immuneACCESS repertoire file appears here via TCRdb, limited to in-frame rearrangements. These files lack a portion of the clones; in checked studies, under half of the deficit traces to unresolved V genes, and the cause of the others is not known. That table gives V, J and clone size, and the DNA gave D and trimming. This sample is represented by 150,000 or so clones; around 78% of them were singletons. In total, the top ten clones hold around 3% of the sample.

Regarding this clone: Its antigen specificity is not known. No much larger clone exists at a distance of one base, and base qualities are not known.

The receptor's source is a woman aged 50 to 65 in good health and CMV-seropositive. Source material: PBMCs. In this chain, TRBV11-2 is recombined with TRBJ2-6, with the D gene call left open. Read as DNA, the sequence is TGTGCCAGCAGCTCCTCTAGGTCCGGGGGGGCCAACGTCCTGACTTTC. Translated, it gives CASSSSRSGGANVLTF.